This TCR beta chain emerged from a study of CD8+CD57+ T cells in acquired aplastic anemia. Study overall: Sorted cells (CD4+ and CD8+) yielded DNA amounts that averaged 3.2 ug. Study-wide results and limits: Comparison of patients with controls identified nearly 30 shared CD8+ CDR3 sequences.

Germline V CDR1 and CDR2: KGHSH, LQKENI. The V and J ends lost 2 bases and 1 base, in that order; junction bases with no gene match: 4. The CDR3 has 16 residues. An expansion of CD8+CD57+ cells by flow cytometry had been shown in patients chosen for sequencing. The enrolled patients all had severe acquired aplastic anemia. By the time of blood sampling, patients had still received no therapy. This clonotype has just a few counts. Its antigen is still unknown. Genomic DNA constituted the template upon which TCR beta VDJ and CDR3 profiling was performed. TCRdb re-called the reads with MiXCR, one entry per CDR3 protein. The sample contains under 200,000 distinct CDR3 sequences, more than 40% of which appear only once.

The material sequenced was sorted CD4+, CD8+, or CD8+CD57+ T cells (not recorded which) from PBMCs. The clonotype was recovered from a human donor with aplastic anemia. The rearrangement joins TRBV18 to TRBJ1-4, with 7 bases aligning to TRBD1. The CDR3 DNA follows: TGTGCCAGCTCACCATGGCAGGGGGAAACTAATGAAAAACTGTTTTTT. This translates into CASSPWQGETNEKLFF.